These 4 T cell receptor beta chains share one sample of origin, sequenced in a study of blood T cells in healthy people across ages. For the second PCR, which ran for roughly 7 to 11 cycles, a sample-barcoded 5' primer and a J-beta primer mix were used. TCRdb itself ran the 5' RACE reads through MiXCR, one entry per CDR3 protein. The data show 700,000 to 900,000 distinct CDR3 sequences, under 30% seen once. This sample was shared with a second study, whose subject was T cells of mothers and their children.

Sequenced: blood. The receptors come from a boy aged 5-17 years in good health.

The chain is built from TRBV29-1 and TRBJ2-3, with D unclear. V gave up 4 bases and J gave up 9 bases, with 14 bases separating them. The CDR3 runs to 12 residues. Germline assignment: CDR1 SQVTM and CDR2 ANQGSEA. CDR3 residues: CSVAVSQITQYF. CDR3 in DNA: TGCAGCGTTGCGGTCTCACAGATAACGCAGTATTTT.

V is TRBV13 and J is TRBJ1-1; 8 bases line up with TRBD1. Germline-derived CDR1 and CDR2 are PRHDT and FYEKMQ (reference sequence). Losses at the gene ends were 5 bases for V and 1 base for J; bases not matched to a gene: 6. The CDR3 is 15 residues long. The CDR3 nucleotides are TGTGCCAGCAGCCCATCAGGACAGGGGAACACTGAAGCTTTCTTT. Protein sequence: CASSPSGQGNTEAFF.

This chain uses TRBV12-3 or TRBV12-4 with TRBJ1-4; a weak D match, TRBD1 (6 bases). V was clipped by 5 bases and J by 0 bases, with 19 bases between them. The CDR3 length is 18 residues. The CDR3 bases are TGTGCCAGCAGTCCCCCTGTGGGGGGGCTCCCAACTAATGAAAAACTGTTTTTT. It yields the protein CASSPPVGGLPTNEKLFF.

The chain combines TRBV5-1 with TRBJ2-7, with 7 bases identical to TRBD2. Losses at the gene ends were 1 base for V and 2 bases for J; bases not matched to a gene: 6. The CDR3 consists of 15 residues. Looked up from germline, CDR1 is SGHRS and CDR2 is YFSETQ. CDR3 bases: TGCGCCAGCAGCTTGCGGGAGGAGGAACCCTACGAGCAGTACTTC. This gives the protein CASSLREEEPYEQYF. Filled out from reference TRBV5-1 and TRBJ2-7, the complete variable domain reads KAGVTQTPRYLIKTRGQQVTLSCSPISGHRSVSWYQQTPGQGLQFLFEYFSETQRNKGNFPGRFSGRQFSNSRSEMNVSTLELGDSALYLCASSLREEEPYEQYFGPGTRLTVT.